Sequencing of this T cell receptor (beta chain) was carried out in a study of T cells after posttransplantation cyclophosphamide. With 4 bases removed from V and 4 bases from J, the gap between germline ends came to 10 bases. This CDR3 contains 13 residues. Germline V gene data show CDR1 as SGHDT and CDR2 as YYEEEE. This clone appeared once. Its target is unknown. Cells defined as naive were viable CD3+CD4+ or CD3+CD8+ and CCR7+CD45RA+CD45RO-CD95-CD27+CD28+. Study-level findings and limits: Skin or GI-infiltrating T cells shared few TRB sequences with blood. Recipient CMV seropositivity and CMV reactivation strongly tracked TRB clonality.

Produced via immunoSEQ multiplex PCR; TCRdb's table is partial and in-frame only. The table has 8,900 or so clones, about 98% seen once; the top ten hold about 0.25%. The gene calls are TRBV5-6 and TRBJ2-3; possibly TRBD1 for D (5 bases). Sequencing was carried out using naive CD8+ T cells sorted from PBMCs. The sequence derives from a man aged 45 to 65 in good health, CMV-negative, and a related stem cell transplant donor. CDR3 coding DNA: TGTGCCAGCAGCCGAGACAGTTCAGATACGCAGTATTTT. The encoded protein is CASSRDSSDTQYF. The full variable domain, in which reference TRBV5-6 and TRBJ2-3 provide the parts outside the CDR3, is DAGVTQSPTHLIKTRGQQVTLRCSPKSGHDTVSWYQQALGQGPQFIFQYYEEEERQRGNFPDRFSGHQFPNYSSELNVNALLLGDSALYLCASSRDSSDTQYFGPGTRLTVL.